Here is one T cell receptor beta chain with its context. This clonotype appeared a few times. It lacks a known antigen. Base qualities are missing; no much larger clone stands one base away. The library was made by RT-PCR. For sequencing, an Illumina HiSeq 2500 was employed. The public reads were run again by TCRdb, first through fastp at Q25 and then through MiXCR, and only productive beta chains were kept. Every distinct CDR3 protein forms one entry, paired with its most common genes and DNA. The sample yields approximately 290,000 distinct CDR3 sequences; 22% were counted once. About 9.3% of the sample rests with the top ten. This entry comes from a study of response to subunit inactivated influenza vaccine (dated by TCRdb to the late 2010s). With regard to the full study: Deep quantitative T cell receptor repertoire profiling was used in the study to track responses to a trivalent subunit inactivated influenza vaccine. The investigation overall reported the following: It was suggested by the authors that each seasonal influenza vaccination may recruit only a limited number of new T cells.

Relative to germline, V is missing 6 bases and J is missing 1 base, with 8 bases of the junction outside any gene match. The germline V gene specifies MNHEY as CDR1 and SVGEGT as CDR2. Taken from cysteine to phenylalanine, the CDR3 has 15 residues. Of all the DNA, just the CDR3 is kept, 45 bases in frame from base 1. The specimen was PBMCs from blood, collected approximately 20 months after vaccination. This sequence uses TRBV6-2 or TRBV6-3 and TRBJ1-1, with 7 bases aligning to TRBD1. This clonotype was sampled from a man between 50 and 75 years old who received an inactivated influenza vaccine. Donor details come from another sample of the same person, matched by shared clones. The sequenced DNA: TGTGCCAGCAGCAACGGGGACAGAGGGAACACTGAAGCTTTCTTT. Translation gives CASSNGDRGNTEAFF.